This T cell receptor beta chain comes out of a study of OX40 agonist ivuxolimab in advanced cancers. At the level of the study: It was ivuxolimab, an agonistic anti-OX40 (CD134) antibody, that patients were treated with.

Generated by immunoSEQ multiplex PCR, the TCRdb table keeps only in-frame clones and is missing some. The data contain around 83,000 clones, around 90% of them singletons. Samples were taken at baseline and on day 1 of cycles 4 and 7. Germline V lookup: CDR1 SGHTA, CDR2 FQGTGA. The ends were cut back, 4 bases at V and 6 bases at J, with 13 bases in the middle. The CDR3 spans 13 residues. The clonotype comes from an adult with an advanced solid tumor such as melanoma, head and neck, liver or kidney cancer. This sequence joins TRBV7-3 and TRBJ2-7; D is possibly TRBD1 or TRBD2 (5 bases each). The specimen comprised CD4+ or CD8+ T cells sorted from blood, sampled in a trial of the OX40 agonist ivuxolimab. As DNA, the CDR3 is TGTGCCAGCAGCTCACAGAGGGGTGGCGAGCAGTACTTC. Its translation: CASSSQRGGEQYF.